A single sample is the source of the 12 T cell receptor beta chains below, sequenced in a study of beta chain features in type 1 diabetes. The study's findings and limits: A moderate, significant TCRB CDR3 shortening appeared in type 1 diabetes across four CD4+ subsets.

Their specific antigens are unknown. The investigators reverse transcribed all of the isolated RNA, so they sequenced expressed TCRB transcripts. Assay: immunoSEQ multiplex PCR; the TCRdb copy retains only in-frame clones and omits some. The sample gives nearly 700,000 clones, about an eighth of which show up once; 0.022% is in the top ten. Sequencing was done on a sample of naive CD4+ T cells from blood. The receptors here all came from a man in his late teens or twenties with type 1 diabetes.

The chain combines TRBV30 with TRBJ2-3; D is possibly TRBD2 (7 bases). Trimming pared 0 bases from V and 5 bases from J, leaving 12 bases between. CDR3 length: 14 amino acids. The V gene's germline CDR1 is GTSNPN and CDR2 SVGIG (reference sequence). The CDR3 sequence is CAWSVGGGRDTQYF. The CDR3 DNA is TGTGCCTGGAGTGTAGGGGGGGGCCGAGATACGCAGTATTTT.

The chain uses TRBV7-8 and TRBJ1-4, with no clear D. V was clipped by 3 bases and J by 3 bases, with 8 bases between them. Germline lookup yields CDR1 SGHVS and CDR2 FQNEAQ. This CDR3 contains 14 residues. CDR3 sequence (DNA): TGTGCCAGCAGCTTGCAAGGTCCTAATGAAAAACTGTTTTTT. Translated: CASSLQGPNEKLFF.

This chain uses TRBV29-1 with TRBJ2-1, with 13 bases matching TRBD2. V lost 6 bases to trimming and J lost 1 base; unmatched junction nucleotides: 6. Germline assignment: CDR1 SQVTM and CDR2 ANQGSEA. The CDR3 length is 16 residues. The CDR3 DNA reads TGCAGCGTCCACGGACTAGCGGGAGCGTCCTACAATGAGCAGTTCTTC. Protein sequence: CSVHGLAGASYNEQFF.

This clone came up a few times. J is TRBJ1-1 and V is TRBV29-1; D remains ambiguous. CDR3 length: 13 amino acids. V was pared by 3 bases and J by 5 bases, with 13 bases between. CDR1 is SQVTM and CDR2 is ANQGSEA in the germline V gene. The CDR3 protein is CSVERSGGTEAFF. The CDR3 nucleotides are TGCAGCGTTGAGCGATCGGGTGGAACTGAAGCTTTCTTT.

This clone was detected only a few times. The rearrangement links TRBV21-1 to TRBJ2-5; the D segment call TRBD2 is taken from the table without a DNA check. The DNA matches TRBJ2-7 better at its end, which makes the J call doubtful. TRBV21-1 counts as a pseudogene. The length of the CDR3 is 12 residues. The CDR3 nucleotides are TGTGCCAGCAGCAACCAAAGTTACGAGCAGTACTTC. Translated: CASSNQSYEQYF.

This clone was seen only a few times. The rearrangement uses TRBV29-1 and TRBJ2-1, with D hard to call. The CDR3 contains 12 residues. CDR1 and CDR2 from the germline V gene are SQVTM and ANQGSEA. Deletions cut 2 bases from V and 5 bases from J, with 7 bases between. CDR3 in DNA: TGCAGCGTTGAAATGGCCAACAATGAGCAGTTCTTC. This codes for CSVEMANNEQFF.

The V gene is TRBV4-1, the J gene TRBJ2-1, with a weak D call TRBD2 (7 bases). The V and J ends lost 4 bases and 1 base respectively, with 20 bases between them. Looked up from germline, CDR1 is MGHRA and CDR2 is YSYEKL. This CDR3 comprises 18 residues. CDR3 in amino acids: CASSLRGGDSSSYNEQFF. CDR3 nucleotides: TGCGCCAGCAGCCTTAGGGGGGGGGACTCCTCGTCCTACAATGAGCAGTTCTTC.

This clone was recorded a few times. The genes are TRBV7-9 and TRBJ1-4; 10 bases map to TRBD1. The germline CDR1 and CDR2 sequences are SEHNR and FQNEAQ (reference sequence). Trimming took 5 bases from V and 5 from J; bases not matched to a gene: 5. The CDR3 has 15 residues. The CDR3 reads CASSQTGQGNEKLFF. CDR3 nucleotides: TGTGCCAGCAGCCAAACGGGACAGGGGAATGAAAAACTGTTTTTT. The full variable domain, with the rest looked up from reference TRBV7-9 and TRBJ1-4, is DTGVSQNPRHKITKRGQNVTFRCDPISEHNRLYWYRQTLGQGPEFLTYFQNEAQLEKSRLLSDRFSAERPKGSFSTLEIQRTEQGDSAMYLCASSQTGQGNEKLFFGSGTQLSVL.

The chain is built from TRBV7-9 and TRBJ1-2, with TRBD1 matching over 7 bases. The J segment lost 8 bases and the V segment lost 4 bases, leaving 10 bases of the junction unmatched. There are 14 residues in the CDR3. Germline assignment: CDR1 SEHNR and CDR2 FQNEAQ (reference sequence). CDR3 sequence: CASSYRTGSGGYTF. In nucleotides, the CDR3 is TGTGCCAGCAGCTACAGGACAGGCTCTGGGGGCTACACCTTC.

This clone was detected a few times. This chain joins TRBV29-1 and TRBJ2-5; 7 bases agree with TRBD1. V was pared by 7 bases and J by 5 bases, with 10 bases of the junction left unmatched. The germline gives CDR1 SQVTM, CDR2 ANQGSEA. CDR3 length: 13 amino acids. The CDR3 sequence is CSGSQGVRETQYF. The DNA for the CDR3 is TGCAGCGGGTCCCAGGGGGTCAGGGAGACCCAGTACTTC.

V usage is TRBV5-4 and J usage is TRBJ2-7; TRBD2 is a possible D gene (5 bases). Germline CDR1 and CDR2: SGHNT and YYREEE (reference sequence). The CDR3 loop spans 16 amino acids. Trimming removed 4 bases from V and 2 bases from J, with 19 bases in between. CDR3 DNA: TGTGCCAGCAGCCCTGTGAACGGGATTCTTCCCTACGAGCAGTACTTC. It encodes CASSPVNGILPYEQYF.

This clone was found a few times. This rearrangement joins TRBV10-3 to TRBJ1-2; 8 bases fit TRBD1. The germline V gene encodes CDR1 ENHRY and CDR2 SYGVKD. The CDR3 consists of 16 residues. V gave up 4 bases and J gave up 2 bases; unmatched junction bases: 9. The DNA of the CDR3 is TGTGCCATCAGTGTCCGGGACAGGCCCTCCAACTATGGCTACACCTTC. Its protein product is CAISVRDRPSNYGYTF.